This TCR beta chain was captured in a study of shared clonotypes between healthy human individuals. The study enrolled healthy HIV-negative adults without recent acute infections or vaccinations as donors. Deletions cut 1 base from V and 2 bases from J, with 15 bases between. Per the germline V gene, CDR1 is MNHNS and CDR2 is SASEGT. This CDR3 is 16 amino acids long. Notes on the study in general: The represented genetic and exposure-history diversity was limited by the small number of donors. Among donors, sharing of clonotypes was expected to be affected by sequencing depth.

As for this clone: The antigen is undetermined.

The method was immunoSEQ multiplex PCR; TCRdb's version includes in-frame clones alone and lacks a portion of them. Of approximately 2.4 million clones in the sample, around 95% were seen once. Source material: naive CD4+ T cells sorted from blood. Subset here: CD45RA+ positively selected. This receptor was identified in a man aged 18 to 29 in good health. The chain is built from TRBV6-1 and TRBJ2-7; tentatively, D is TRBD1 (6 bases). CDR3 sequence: CASSEGGAGVPYEQYF. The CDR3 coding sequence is TGTGCCAGCAGTGAAGGAGGGGCAGGGGTCCCCTACGAGCAGTACTTC.